What follows are 24 T cell receptor beta chains derived from one specimen sequenced in a study of beta chain features in type 1 diabetes. Expressed TCRB transcripts were sequenced after all isolated RNA was converted to cDNA. Only in-frame clones appear in the TCRdb table, and some are missing; sequencing was by immunoSEQ multiplex PCR. Of about 28,000 clones listed, around 60% are singletons. General study results and limits: Type 1 diabetes patients had TCRB CDR3s that were shorter (moderately but significantly so) in all four CD4+ subsets.

These receptors are not linked to any known antigen. Sequencing was done on a sample of Tregs from blood. The receptor set was obtained from a woman aged 30 to 39 with type 1 diabetes.

V and J are TRBV10-1 and TRBJ1-1, with 7 bases lining up with TRBD1. This CDR3 is built from 12 residues. Germline CDR1 WNHNN, CDR2 SYGVQD (reference sequence). V lost 6 bases and J lost 4; bases outside the gene matches: 2. The CDR3 region has the DNA TGCGCCAGCAGCTCAGGGGGCACTGAAGCTTTCTTT. Its protein product is CASSSGGTEAFF.

The J gene is TRBJ2-1, the V gene TRBV10-3, with TRBD2 matching over 7 bases. After removal of 7 bases from V and 3 bases from J, the junction contained 3 bases not matched to a gene. The length of the CDR3 is 13 residues. In germline, CDR1 is ENHRY, CDR2 SYGVKD. CDR3 coding DNA: TGTGCCATCACCGCGGGAGACTACAATGAGCAGTTCTTC. This gives the protein CAITAGDYNEQFF.

This CDR3 is CASSQDTNTEAFF. The CDR3 nucleotides read TGTGCCAGCAGCCAGGACACGAACACTGAAGCTTTCTTT. The chain joins TRBV7-3 to TRBJ1-1; D perhaps matches TRBD1 (5 bases). The CDR3 has 13 residues. Trimming cost V 5 bases and J 1 base, with 8 bases left between them. The V gene's germline CDR1 is SGHTA and CDR2 FQGTGA. Looking up the rest from reference TRBV7-3 and TRBJ1-1 gives the full variable domain: GAGVSQTPSNKVTEKGKYVELRCDPISGHTALYWYRQSLGQGPEFLIYFQGTGAADDSGLPNDRFFAVRPEGSVSTLKIQRTERGDSAVYLCASSQDTNTEAFFGQGTRLTVV.

For the CDR3, the DNA is TGTGCCAGCAGCTTAGTTGGGCTACGCGAGCAGTACTTC. Translation: CASSLVGLREQYF. The chain couples TRBV11-1 to TRBJ2-7; D unclear. Trimming took off 1 base at V and 6 bases at J, with 10 bases between the two ends. CDR3 length: 13 amino acids. Germline lookup yields CDR1 SGHAT and CDR2 FQDESV (reference sequence).

The V and J genes are TRBV2 and TRBJ1-2; 8 bases agree with TRBD1. Germline trimming cut 5 bases from V and 3 bases from J; bases unmatched to any gene: 8. This CDR3 is 15 amino acids long. The germline gives CDR1 SNHLY, CDR2 FYNNEI. CDR3 protein: CASSPRDRNHYGYTF. The CDR3 DNA sequence: TGTGCCAGCAGTCCCCGGGACAGGAACCACTATGGCTACACCTTC.

The chain employs TRBV28 and TRBJ2-1; D is perhaps TRBD1 (6 bases). The germline V gene encodes CDR1 MDHEN and CDR2 SYDVKM. The CDR3 contains 15 residues. Trimming removed 1 base at V and 6 bases at J, with 13 bases between. This CDR3 is CASSLYPGVSNEQFF. In nucleotides, the CDR3 is TGTGCCAGCAGTTTATACCCAGGGGTAAGCAATGAGCAGTTCTTC.

This clone came up a few times. V gene TRBV10-3 combines with J gene TRBJ2-2; D not certain. V lost 6 bases and J lost 0, with 11 bases in between. CDR1 and CDR2 (germline): ENHRY, SYGVKD. This CDR3 region has 15 residues. In nucleotides, the CDR3 is TGTGCCATCAGCGGTGCCTTTGCGAACACCGGGGAGCTGTTTTTT. Translating gives CAISGAFANTGELFF.

The chain recombines TRBV4-2 with TRBJ2-5; 10 bases fit TRBD2. The trim removed 4 bases at V and 0 bases at J, leaving 5 bases unmatched. The CDR3 is made up of 16 amino acids. Germline CDR1 reads LGHNA; CDR2 reads YNFKEQ. The CDR3 is CASSLGAGGHQETQYF. CDR3 DNA sequence: TGTGCCAGCAGCCTAGGAGCGGGGGGGCACCAAGAGACCCAGTACTTC.

The chain has TRBV1 and TRBJ2-5; TRBD1, the table's D call, lacks a check against the DNA. TRBV1 is labeled a pseudogene. This CDR3 has 15 residues. The CDR3 DNA is TGCACCAGCAGCTCAGGACAGCAGGCTTGGGAGACCCAGTACTTC. Its protein is CTSSSGQQAWETQYF.

This clone was seen more than once but under ten times. The rearrangement joins TRBV30 to TRBJ2-4; a possible D gene is TRBD1 (6 bases). Germline lookup yields CDR1 GTSNPN and CDR2 SVGIG (reference sequence). This CDR3 has 14 residues. The V end was cut by 3 bases, the J end by 0 bases, with 9 bases between. CDR3 sequence (DNA): TGTGCCTGGAGCTTACAGGGAGCCAAAAACATTCAGTACTTC. This sequence encodes CAWSLQGAKNIQYF.

In nucleotides, the CDR3 is TGTGCCAGCAGCTTAGGGATGACTAGCGGGAACACAGATACGCAGTATTTT. This gives the protein CASSLGMTSGNTDTQYF. The V gene is TRBV7-6, the J gene TRBJ2-3; 11 bases fit TRBD2. The CDR3 runs 17 residues. CDR1 SGHVS and CDR2 FNYEAQ come from the germline V gene. With 1 base clipped from V and 2 bases from J, the junction kept 5 bases outside the gene matches.

This chain connects TRBV7-2 to TRBJ2-7, with TRBD2 identical over 7 bases. V was pared by 5 bases and J by 7 bases, with 8 bases of the junction left unmatched. The V gene's germline CDR1 is SGHTA and CDR2 FQGNSA. The CDR3 runs to 13 residues. The CDR3 DNA reads as TGTGCCAGCAGCCCGCGGGGGTATGGAGAGCAGTACTTC. Translated, it gives CASSPRGYGEQYF. Filled out from reference TRBV7-2 and TRBJ2-7, the complete variable domain reads GAGVSQSPSNKVTEKGKDVELRCDPISGHTALYWYRQSLGQGLEFLIYFQGNSAPDKSGLPSDRFSAERTGGSVSTLTIQRTQQEDSAVYLCASSPRGYGEQYFGPGTRLTVT.

This chain joins TRBV6-5 and TRBJ2-7; possible D gene TRBD1, 5 bases. Looked up from germline, CDR1 is MNHEY and CDR2 is SVGAGI. This CDR3 comprises 15 residues. V was trimmed by 2 bases and J by 2 bases, leaving 13 bases between them. The CDR3 DNA follows: TGTGCCAGCAGTTACCATGGACATAGGACCTACGAGCAGTACTTC. It is translated as CASSYHGHRTYEQYF.

The chain uses TRBV30 and TRBJ1-6, with 10 bases lining up with TRBD1. The germline V gene has CDR1 GTSNPN and CDR2 SVGIG (reference sequence). With 5 bases clipped from V and 7 bases from J, the junction kept 11 bases outside the gene matches. This CDR3 has 16 residues. Here the CDR3 reads CAWGGRDRGPNSPLHF. The DNA for the CDR3 is TGTGCCTGGGGAGGCCGGGACAGGGGACCCAATTCACCCCTCCACTTT.

In DNA, the CDR3 is TGCAGCGTTGAGGGACAGGGGGTTGAAGCTTTCTTT. Amino acid sequence: CSVEGQGVEAFF. The chain uses TRBV29-1 and TRBJ1-1, with 11 bases matching TRBD1. V was pared by 3 bases and J by 7 bases, with 1 base of the junction left unmatched. The CDR3 runs 12 residues. Germline CDR1 reads SQVTM; CDR2 reads ANQGSEA.

CDR3 nucleotide sequence: TGTGCCAGCAGCCCACAGGGATGGGCCCTAGAGACCCAGTACTTC. Residues: CASSPQGWALETQYF. V and J are TRBV7-6 and TRBJ2-5; TRBD1 might be the D (6 bases). The CDR3 sequence is 15 residues long. CDR1 is SGHVS and CDR2 is FNYEAQ in the germline V gene. Trimming removed 5 bases at V and 4 bases at J, with 17 bases between.

The chain links TRBV6-5 to TRBJ1-2, with D perhaps matching TRBD1 (6 bases). The CDR3 has 14 amino acids. V was shortened by 5 bases and J by 4 bases, with 14 bases between the two germline ends. Germline loops: CDR1 MNHEY, CDR2 SVGAGI. The CDR3 DNA sequence: TGTGCCAGCAGTGATCTTGCAGGGGCCTATGGCTACACCTTC. Its protein product is CASSDLAGAYGYTF.

This clone appeared once. This chain joins TRBV29-1 and TRBJ2-7; D may be TRBD1 (6 bases). Trimming left V 0 bases short and J 9 bases short, with 18 bases between. CDR3 length: 14 residues. From germline, CDR1 is SQVTM and CDR2 ANQGSEA. The CDR3 DNA reads as TGCAGCGTTGAAGATCCGGGACACCCTAAGCTGCAGTACTTC. Translated: CSVEDPGHPKLQYF.

The genes are TRBV29-1 and TRBJ2-3, with 9 bases lining up with TRBD1. The CDR3 loop spans 14 amino acids. Germline CDR1 reads SQVTM; CDR2 reads ANQGSEA. Losses at the gene ends were 4 bases for V and 0 bases for J; bases not matched to a gene: 2. The CDR3: CSVGTGASTDTQYF. CDR3 DNA: TGCAGCGTTGGGACAGGGGCCAGCACAGATACGCAGTATTTT.

J is TRBJ2-7 and V is TRBV6-6; weak D call: TRBD1 (5 bases). Germline V gene sequence: CDR1 MNHNY, CDR2 SVGAGI (reference sequence). The CDR3 is made up of 13 amino acids. V gave up 6 bases and J gave up 3 bases, with 12 bases separating them. CDR3 in amino acids: CASSFRELYEQYF. The CDR3 DNA sequence: TGTGCCAGCAGCTTCAGGGAACTCTACGAGCAGTACTTC.

J is TRBJ2-2 and V is TRBV2, with 10 bases lining up with TRBD1. CDR3 length: 13 residues. V trimming: 11 bases; J trimming: 6 bases; junction bases outside the gene matches: 6. CDR1 SNHLY and CDR2 FYNNEI come from the germline V gene. CDR3 loop: CAGRDRGPGELFF. The CDR3 coding sequence is TGTGCCGGTAGGGACAGGGGACCCGGGGAGCTGTTTTTT.

The rearrangement joins TRBV29-1 to TRBJ1-2, with D possibly matching TRBD1 (5 bases). The CDR3 has 14 residues. Trimming cost V 4 bases and J 4 bases, with 16 bases left between them. The V gene's germline CDR1 is SQVTM and CDR2 ANQGSEA. CDR3 region: CSVADSNPFYGYTF. The CDR3 DNA reads TGCAGCGTTGCCGACAGCAACCCTTTCTATGGCTACACCTTC.

V gene TRBV6-1 combines with J gene TRBJ1-2; perhaps TRBD1 as D (5 bases). Trimming removed 0 bases from V and 2 bases from J, with 7 bases in between. Germline loops: CDR1 MNHNS, CDR2 SASEGT. The CDR3 has 14 amino acids. The chain's CDR3 is CASSEAKGNYGYTF. For the CDR3, the DNA is TGTGCCAGCAGTGAAGCGAAGGGGAACTATGGCTACACCTTC.

This clone was seen more than once but under ten times. The chain uses TRBV6-1 and TRBJ2-7, with a tentative D call TRBD1 (6 bases). The V gene's germline CDR1 is MNHNS and CDR2 SASEGT. The CDR3 covers 15 residues. The V end lost 1 base, the J end lost 3 bases, and 13 bases lay between the germline ends. The DNA for the CDR3 is TGTGCCAGCAGTGAAGGGACAGCCTCGGGCTACGAGCAGTACTTC. It is translated as CASSEGTASGYEQYF.